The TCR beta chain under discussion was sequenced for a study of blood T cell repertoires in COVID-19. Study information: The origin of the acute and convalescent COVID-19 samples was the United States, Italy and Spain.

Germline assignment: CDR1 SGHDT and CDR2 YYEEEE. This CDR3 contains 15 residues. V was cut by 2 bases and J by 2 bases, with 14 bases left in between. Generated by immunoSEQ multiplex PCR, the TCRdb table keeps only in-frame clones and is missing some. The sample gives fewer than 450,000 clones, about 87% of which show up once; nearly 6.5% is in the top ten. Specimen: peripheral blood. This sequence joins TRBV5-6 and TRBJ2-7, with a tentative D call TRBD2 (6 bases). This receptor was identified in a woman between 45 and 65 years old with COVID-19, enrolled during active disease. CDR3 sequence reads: CASSLLQRAPYEQYF. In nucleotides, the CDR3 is TGTGCCAGCAGCTTACTCCAGCGGGCACCCTACGAGCAGTACTTC.